This entry lists 14 T cell receptor beta chains sequenced from one sample in a study of OX40 agonist ivuxolimab in advanced cancers. Sequenced by immunoSEQ multiplex PCR; TCRdb stores in-frame clones only, minus some. Counted here are around 69,000 clones, roughly nine tenths occurring once; the ten biggest clones make up approximately 4%. This sample comprised CD4+ or CD8+ T cells sorted from blood, obtained in a trial of the OX40 agonist ivuxolimab. These receptors originate from an adult with an advanced solid tumor such as melanoma, head and neck, liver or kidney cancer.

The chain links TRBV5-5 to TRBJ1-1; tentatively, D is TRBD1 (6 bases). Trimming took 4 bases from V and 1 from J, leaving 8 bases between them. This CDR3 spans 13 amino acids. Germline values: CDR1 SGHKS, CDR2 YYEKEE (reference sequence). The chain's CDR3 is CASSGDTNTEAFF. CDR3 DNA: TGTGCCAGCAGCGGGGACACGAACACTGAAGCTTTCTTT.

V gene TRBV4-2 combines with J gene TRBJ1-3, with TRBD1 identical over 7 bases. V was pared by 5 bases and J by 5 bases, with 3 bases of the junction left unmatched. Germline V gives CDR1 LGHNA, CDR2 YNFKEQ. This CDR3 has 13 residues. Written as DNA, the CDR3 is TGTGCCAGCAGCTTGAGGGGGCGAAACACCATATATTTT. Its protein is CASSLRGRNTIYF.

In its sample, this clone was seen once. The rearrangement links TRBV4-3 to TRBJ2-3; D possibly corresponds to TRBD2 (6 bases). Trimming took 1 base from V and 1 from J, leaving 9 bases between them. CDR3 length: 15 amino acids. From germline, CDR1 is LGHNA and CDR2 YSLEER. The CDR3 DNA reads TGCGCCAGCAGCCAAGTAGGCGGGGGCACAGATACGCAGTATTTT. It specifies CASSQVGGGTDTQYF.

The J gene is TRBJ1-2, the V gene TRBV18, with D unclear. Germline V CDR1 and CDR2: KGHSH, LQKENI. V gave up 2 bases and J gave up 4 bases, with 17 bases separating them. There are 16 residues in the CDR3. The CDR3 DNA follows: TGTGCCAGCTCACCAGAGCAGGCGGTTGAGATCTATGGCTACACCTTC. This encodes CASSPEQAVEIYGYTF. Full variable domain (outside the CDR3, taken from reference TRBV18 and TRBJ1-2): NAGVMQNPRHLVRRRGQEARLRCSPMKGHSHVYWYRQLPEEGLKFMVYLQKENIIDESGMPKERFSAEFPKEGPSILRIQQVVRGDSAAYFCASSPEQAVEIYGYTFGSGTRLTVV.

This clone was counted once. The V and J genes are TRBV11-2 and TRBJ2-1, with D hard to call. The CDR3 extends over 15 amino acids. V was clipped by 6 bases and J by 1 base, with 13 bases between them. Germline assignment: CDR1 SGHAT and CDR2 FQNNGV. The CDR3 region has the DNA TGTGCCAGCAGAAACCTAGGGATTTCCTACAATGAGCAGTTCTTC. Its translation is CASRNLGISYNEQFF.

The chain recombines TRBV7-8 with TRBJ1-5; D is unresolved. The CDR3 extends over 13 amino acids. The V and J ends lost 3 bases and 1 base respectively, with 4 bases between them. Germline V gene lookup returns CDR1 SGHVS and CDR2 FQNEAQ. The CDR3 nucleotides are TGTGCCAGCAGCTTCTGGAGCAATCAGCCCCAGCATTTT. Its translation is CASSFWSNQPQHF.

This clone was counted only a few times. J is TRBJ2-5 and V is TRBV7-2; a possible D gene is TRBD2 (5 bases). Trimming cost V 1 base and J 5 bases, with 17 bases left between them. Germline V gene data show CDR1 as SGHTA and CDR2 as FQGNSA. The CDR3 spans 16 residues. CDR3 nucleotide sequence: TGTGCCAGCAGCTTAGGTGGGAGCGTCCGGCGCGAGACCCAGTACTTC. Its translation: CASSLGGSVRRETQYF. The full variable domain, rest sourced from reference TRBV7-2 and TRBJ2-5, is GAGVSQSPSNKVTEKGKDVELRCDPISGHTALYWYRQSLGQGLEFLIYFQGNSAPDKSGLPSDRFSAERTGGSVSTLTIQRTQQEDSAVYLCASSLGGSVRRETQYFGPGTRLLVL.

V gene TRBV7-8 combines with J gene TRBJ2-2; TRBD1 might be the D (6 bases). The CDR3 covers 15 residues. The ends were cut back, 5 bases at V and 7 bases at J, with 17 bases in the middle. Germline-derived CDR1 and CDR2 are SGHVS and FQNEAQ. CDR3 nucleotide sequence: TGTGCCAGCAGCCGGATGGGACAAGGCCGCGGGGAGCTGTTTTTT. Its translation is CASSRMGQGRGELFF.

The V gene is TRBV28, the J gene TRBJ1-2; D remains unclear. Between the trimmed V and J ends, which lost 6 bases and 5 bases, there was a span of 13 bases. CDR1 and CDR2 (germline): MDHEN, SYDVKM. The CDR3 extends over 13 amino acids. The CDR3 loop reads CASSPGMRYGYTF. The CDR3 DNA follows: TGTGCCAGCAGCCCCGGGATGAGGTATGGCTACACCTTC.

This chain connects TRBV7-2 to TRBJ2-7, with D hard to call. Germline assignment: CDR1 SGHTA and CDR2 FQGNSA. The CDR3 spans 12 residues. V gave up 2 bases and J gave up 3 bases, with 5 bases separating them. CDR3 nucleotides: TGTGCCAGCAGCTTAAAGGGCTACGAGCAGTACTTC. This encodes CASSLKGYEQYF.

V is TRBV27 and J is TRBJ2-3; no reliable D call. Trimming shortened V by 3 bases and J by 4 bases, and 11 bases separated the two germline ends. Germline-derived CDR1 and CDR2 are MNHEY and SMNVEV (reference sequence). The length of the CDR3 is 14 residues. CDR3 sequence: CASSFVGDSDTQYF. CDR3 coding DNA: TGTGCCAGCAGTTTTGTTGGAGACTCAGATACGCAGTATTTT.

The rearrangement joins TRBV6-1 to TRBJ1-5, with TRBD1 matching over 7 bases. The CDR3 covers 13 residues. The V and J ends lost 6 bases and 9 bases, in that order; junction bases with no gene match: 8. The V gene's germline CDR1 is MNHNS and CDR2 SASEGT. The CDR3 here is CASSQGDLRPQHF. The CDR3 DNA is TGTGCCAGCAGCCAGGGGGACTTAAGGCCCCAGCATTTT.

CDR3 DNA sequence: TGCGCCAGCGGACTAGCGGGGTCCTACAATGAGCAGTTCTTC. Amino acid sequence: CASGLAGSYNEQFF. The rearrangement links TRBV5-1 to TRBJ2-1; TRBD2 matches 12 bases. Losses at the gene ends were 7 bases for V and 1 base for J; bases not matched to a gene: 0. The CDR3 covers 14 residues. Germline V gene lookup returns CDR1 SGHRS and CDR2 YFSETQ.

This clone was observed once. The chain uses TRBV2 and TRBJ1-2; 9 bases match TRBD1. CDR3 length equals 13 residues. V was clipped by 6 bases and J by 8 bases; unmatched bases: 7. From germline, CDR1 is SNHLY and CDR2 FYNNEI. The CDR3 region is CASRQQGAGGYTF. In nucleotides, the CDR3 is TGTGCCAGCAGGCAACAGGGGGCGGGCGGCTACACCTTC. Together with reference TRBV2 and TRBJ1-2, the CDR3 gives the full variable domain: EPEVTQTPSHQVTQMGQEVILRCVPISNHLYFYWYRQILGQKVEFLVSFYNNEISEKSEIFDDQFSVERPDGSNFTLKIRSTKLEDSAMYFCASRQQGAGGYTFGSGTRLTVV.